This T cell receptor (beta chain) was sequenced during a study of T cells in Graves' hyperthyroidism and ophthalmopathy. Study-level background: Staff took peripheral blood when the initial diagnosis was made, before any treatment began. General study findings and limits: Most thyroid clonotypes with frequency above 0.001 were detected in blood.

Those with hyperthyroidism were 18 to 65 years old, newly diagnosed, and ill for under 2 months. Blood from later-ophthalmopathy patients was taken at first hyperthyroidism diagnosis. TCR beta CDR3 regions were amplified from RNA. Using the HTBI primer set, a first-round RT-PCR was run on the TCR CDR3. TCRdb reprocessed the multiplex PCR reads via MiXCR and lists one record per CDR3 protein. The sample includes 300,000 to 450,000 distinct CDR3 sequences, 17% of them seen just once. Note on this clonotype: The target antigen is unknown.

The CDR3 totals 14 residues. V was clipped by 3 bases and J by 4 bases, with 9 bases between them. The germline CDR1 and CDR2 sequences are MDHEN and SYDVKM. Sequenced input: blood. The chain combines TRBV28 with TRBJ1-4, with D possibly TRBD1 on 6 matching bases. This TCR was sampled from a woman in her 30s with Graves' hyperthyroidism that later progressed to Graves' ophthalmopathy. CDR3 protein: CASSLRGVNEKLFF. The CDR3 DNA is TGTGCCAGCAGTTTGAGGGGGGTTAATGAAAAACTGTTTTTT.